Listed here are 22 T cell receptor beta chains from one sample, sequenced in a study of Ad26.COV2.S vaccination and SARS-CoV-2 variants. Measured with immunoSEQ multiplex PCR; TCRdb has only the in-frame clones, and not every one. This table holds about 180,000 clones, 87% found once. Here the sequenced sample was peripheral blood, taken after recovery from COVID-19. The receptor set was obtained from a human donor who had recovered from COVID-19.

The chain joins TRBV7-9 to TRBJ2-5; 7 bases agree with TRBD2. Germline assignment: CDR1 SEHNR and CDR2 FQNEAQ (reference sequence). This CDR3 is 18 amino acids long. The V gene end was trimmed by 5 bases and the J gene end by 4 bases; junction bases not matched to a gene: 19. The CDR3 nucleotides are TGTGCCAGCAGCCCCCAAGGGGTAGCGGGCGCCAGTGGAGAGACCCAGTACTTC. As protein: CASSPQGVAGASGETQYF.

The V gene is TRBV28, the J gene TRBJ2-7, with TRBD2 as a possible D gene (7 bases). V was clipped by 7 bases and J by 5 bases, with 12 bases between them. The germline gives CDR1 MDHEN, CDR2 SYDVKM. The CDR3 contains 12 residues. CDR3 in DNA: TGTGCCAGCAAACAGGGAGGGAACGAGCAGTACTTC. Translated: CASKQGGNEQYF.

The chain links TRBV19 to TRBJ2-5; TRBD2 aligns across 7 bases. V lost 1 base, J lost 1 base, and 6 bases stayed unmatched. CDR3 length equals 16 residues. Per the germline V gene, CDR1 is LNHDA and CDR2 is SQIVND (reference sequence). The CDR3 nucleotides are TGTGCCAGTAGTATAGGGCCAGCGGGGCTCCAAGAGACCCAGTACTTC. Its translation: CASSIGPAGLQETQYF. The full variable domain, its missing parts supplied by reference TRBV19 and TRBJ2-5, is DGGITQSPKYLFRKEGQNVTLSCEQNLNHDAMYWYRQDPGQGLRLIYYSQIVNDFQKGDIAEGYSVSREKKESFPLTVTSAQKNPTAFYLCASSIGPAGLQETQYFGPGTRLLVL.

V is TRBV7-2 and J is TRBJ1-2, with TRBD1 identical over 7 bases. J lost 4 bases, V lost 4 bases, and 9 bases had no gene match. This CDR3 comprises 15 residues. The germline V gene encodes CDR1 SGHTA and CDR2 FQGNSA. As DNA, the CDR3 is TGTGCCAGCAGCTCCTCCGGGACAGATTCCTATGGCTACACCTTC. It specifies CASSSSGTDSYGYTF.

The rearrangement joins TRBV11-1 to TRBJ2-3; D uncertain. The CDR3 contains 14 residues. In germline, CDR1 is SGHAT, CDR2 FQDESV (reference sequence). The ends were cut back, 4 bases at V and 2 bases at J, with 10 bases in the middle. CDR3 coding DNA: TGTGCCAGCAGCTATGGCAGCCTCACAGATACGCAGTATTTT. The encoded protein is CASSYGSLTDTQYF.

In this sample, this clone turned up once. This rearrangement joins TRBV14 to TRBJ2-7; D might be TRBD2 (6 bases). From germline, CDR1 is SGHDN and CDR2 FVKESK. Trimming took off 1 base at V and 0 bases at J, with 10 bases between the two ends. This CDR3 comprises 15 residues. CDR3 amino acids: CASSQGERVSYEQYF. CDR3 coding DNA: TGTGCCAGCAGCCAAGGGGAGCGGGTCTCCTACGAGCAGTACTTC. The variable domain in full, completed from reference TRBV14 and TRBJ2-7, reads EAGVTQFPSHSVIEKGQTVTLRCDPISGHDNLYWYRRVMGKEIKFLLHFVKESKQDESGMPNNRFLAERTGGTYSTLKVQPAELEDSGVYFCASSQGERVSYEQYFGPGTRLTVT.

A few counts support this clone. V gene TRBV6-1 combines with J gene TRBJ1-2; D gene uncertain. CDR1 and CDR2 (germline): MNHNS, SASEGT. V shed 0 bases and J shed 3 bases, with 8 bases lying between them. This CDR3 contains 14 residues. In DNA, the CDR3 is TGTGCCAGCAGTGAAGCGGGCGGATACTATGGCTACACCTTC. Amino acids: CASSEAGGYYGYTF.

This clone was picked up one time. The conserved phenylalanine or tryptophan is not found at the CDR3 terminus, so this likely reflects a read error. It is unclear where the CDR3 begins or ends on the DNA, so no DNA is shown, and the CDR3 is as TCRdb lists it. V usage is TRBV20-1 and J usage is TRBJ1-2. Per germline, CDR1 DFQATT and CDR2 SNEGSKA (reference sequence). Including both end residues, the CDR3 is 8 amino acids long. CDR3 protein: CSAGTVLE.

This clone was seen only once. The chain carries TRBV2 and TRBJ1-5; D is ambiguous. Germline V CDR1 and CDR2: SNHLY, FYNNEI. This CDR3 is built from 15 residues. V gave up 3 bases and J gave up 0 bases, with 9 bases separating them. CDR3 nucleotides: TGTGCCAGCAGTGACAGGATAGATAGCAATCAGCCCCAGCATTTT. Translating it yields CASSDRIDSNQPQHF.

The rearrangement joins TRBV29-1 to TRBJ2-7; 8 bases map to TRBD1. Germline assignment: CDR1 SQVTM and CDR2 ANQGSEA. This CDR3 spans 13 amino acids. J gave up 3 bases and V 4 bases, and 5 bases lay outside the gene matches. The CDR3 DNA sequence: TGCAGCGTTGGGACAGGGCTTGACTACGAGCAGTACTTC. Translated, it gives CSVGTGLDYEQYF.

The chain employs TRBV19 and TRBJ1-1, with D tentatively TRBD1 (5 bases). Germline lookup yields CDR1 LNHDA and CDR2 SQIVND (reference sequence). This CDR3 region has 16 residues. Between the trimmed V and J ends, which lost 3 bases and 2 bases, there was a span of 16 bases. This CDR3 reads CASSIGGSHPNTEAFF. CDR3 DNA: TGTGCCAGTAGTATCGGGGGGTCCCATCCTAACACTGAAGCTTTCTTT.

The V and J genes are TRBV10-3 and TRBJ1-3; D is uncertain. This CDR3 is 14 amino acids long. Per the germline V gene, CDR1 is ENHRY and CDR2 is SYGVKD. V dropped 5 bases and J dropped 0 bases, with 8 bases sitting between them. CDR3 in amino acids: CAISLSDSGNTIYF. CDR3 nucleotide sequence: TGTGCCATCAGTCTTTCGGACTCTGGAAACACCATATATTTT.

The V call is TRBV7-9, the J call TRBJ2-1; 8 positions match TRBD1. The J segment lost 5 bases and the V segment lost 7 bases, leaving 13 bases of the junction unmatched. CDR1 is SEHNR, CDR2 FQNEAQ, per germline (reference sequence). The CDR3 is 16 amino acids. CDR3 coding DNA: TGTGCCAGCACCAAGACCCAGGGGGCGGGCGACAATGAGCAGTTCTTC. It is translated as CASTKTQGAGDNEQFF.

The genes are TRBV11-2 and TRBJ1-2; D unclear. The V end was cut by 5 bases, the J end by 1 base, with 8 bases between. CDR1 is SGHAT and CDR2 is FQNNGV in the germline V gene. The CDR3 contains 13 residues. The CDR3 region has the DNA TGTGCCAGCAGCAAGGCTGATAACTATGGCTACACCTTC. This gives the protein CASSKADNYGYTF.

The chain uses TRBV3-1 (or the pseudogene TRBV3-2) and TRBJ2-5; a possible D gene is TRBD2 (5 bases). Germline V gene lookup returns CDR1 LGHDT and CDR2 YNNKEL (reference sequence). V dropped 3 bases and J dropped 9 bases, with 17 bases sitting between them. CDR3 size: 14 residues. The CDR3: CASSHDTGLWAQYF. The CDR3 coding sequence is TGTGCCAGCAGCCATGATACCGGACTTTGGGCCCAGTACTTC.

The rearrangement uses TRBV28 and TRBJ2-5; TRBD2 might be the D (6 bases). V was shortened by 6 bases and J by 9 bases, with 23 bases between the two germline ends. The CDR3 extends over 15 amino acids. CDR1 is MDHEN, CDR2 SYDVKM, per germline. The CDR3 region has the DNA TGTGCCAGCAGATTTGGCCGGGGAGGCCCCCGAGCCCAGTACTTC. Translating gives CASRFGRGGPRAQYF. Supplemented by reference TRBV28 and TRBJ2-5, the full variable domain reads DVKVTQSSRYLVKRTGEKVFLECVQDMDHENMFWYRQDPGLGLRLIYFSYDVKMKEKGDIPEGYSVSREKKERFSLILESASTNQTSMYLCASRFGRGGPRAQYFGPGTRLLVL.

V gene TRBV25-1 combines with J gene TRBJ1-1; TRBD1 matches at 10 bases. The CDR3 spans 14 residues. Germline assignment: CDR1 MGHDK and CDR2 SYGVNS. V dropped 6 bases and J dropped 1; count of bases not matched to a gene: 2. CDR3 residues: CASSWTGGNTEAFF. CDR3 bases: TGTGCCAGCAGCTGGACAGGGGGGAACACTGAAGCTTTCTTT.

V usage is TRBV6-1 and J usage is TRBJ2-7, with D perhaps TRBD1 (6 bases). In germline, CDR1 is MNHNS, CDR2 SASEGT. CDR3 length: 13 amino acids. The ends were cut back, 3 bases at V and 3 bases at J, with 9 bases in the middle. The CDR3: CASSEGTFYEQYF. CDR3 sequence (DNA): TGTGCCAGCAGTGAGGGGACATTCTACGAGCAGTACTTC.

The chain employs TRBV27 and TRBJ2-1; 8 bases are shared with TRBD2. Germline values: CDR1 MNHEY, CDR2 SMNVEV (reference sequence). The J segment lost 9 bases and the V segment lost 8 bases, leaving 15 bases of the junction unmatched. There are 15 residues in the CDR3. CDR3 coding DNA: TGTGCCAGCTGTTCGGGTGGACTAGCAACAACTGAGCAGTTCTTC. Encoded protein: CASCSGGLATTEQFF.

V is TRBV5-6 and J is TRBJ2-5, with a weak D call TRBD2 (5 bases). Per germline, CDR1 SGHDT and CDR2 YYEEEE. The ends were cut back, 0 bases at V and 5 bases at J, with 11 bases in the middle. The CDR3 runs to 14 residues. CDR3 residues: CASSLATRVETQYF. Here the CDR3 DNA reads TGTGCCAGCAGCTTGGCCACGAGGGTGGAGACCCAGTACTTC.

The V gene is TRBV29-1, the J gene TRBJ1-2; 7 nucleotides agree with TRBD1. The ends lost 5 bases at V and 2 bases at J; junction bases unmatched: 2. The CDR3 has 12 residues. The germline V gene encodes CDR1 SQVTM and CDR2 ANQGSEA. In DNA form, the CDR3 reads TGCAGCGTTCGGGACAGCAACTATGGCTACACCTTC. Protein product: CSVRDSNYGYTF. Drawing the rest from reference TRBV29-1 and TRBJ1-2, the complete variable domain is SAVISQKPSRDICQRGTSLTIQCQVDSQVTMMFWYRQQPGQSLTLIATANQGSEATYESGFVIDKFPISRPNLTFSTLTVSNMSPEDSSIYLCSVRDSNYGYTFGSGTRLTVV.

For this clone: The same CDR3 can be traced to other DNA sequences in this sample. The CDR3 reads CASSNNSPLHF. In DNA, the CDR3 is TGTGCCAGCAGTAACAACTCACCCCTCCACTTT. The gene calls are TRBV6-5 and TRBJ1-6, with D hard to call. Germline CDR1 is MNHEY and CDR2 is SVGAGI. The CDR3 runs to 11 residues. V lost 5 bases, J lost 10 bases, and 6 bases lay in between.